This T cell receptor (beta chain) was recovered during a study of shared clonotypes between healthy human individuals. The study's findings and limits: Among donors, clonotype sharing was expected to be affected by sequencing depth. Of the naive CD4 clonotypes, about 5% were shared across a few donors.

Measured with immunoSEQ multiplex PCR; TCRdb has only the in-frame clones, and not every one. The data contain approximately 720,000 clones, roughly nine tenths of them singletons. Germline V lookup: CDR1 MGHRA, CDR2 YSYEKL. The CDR3 contains 14 residues. The V end was cut by 1 base, the J end by 2 bases, with 8 bases between. About this clone itself: Its target is not known.

CD8 cells regarded as naive lacked CD45RO, were positively chosen for CCR7, and omitted terminally differentiated effector memory CD45RA+ cells. The chain uses TRBV4-1 and TRBJ2-5; no reliable D call. The sequence came from a young man in good health. The sample consisted of naive CD8+ T cells sorted from blood. Here the CDR3 DNA reads TGCGCCAGCAGCCAAGGGTGGCAGCAAGAGACCCAGTACTTC. It yields the protein CASSQGWQQETQYF.